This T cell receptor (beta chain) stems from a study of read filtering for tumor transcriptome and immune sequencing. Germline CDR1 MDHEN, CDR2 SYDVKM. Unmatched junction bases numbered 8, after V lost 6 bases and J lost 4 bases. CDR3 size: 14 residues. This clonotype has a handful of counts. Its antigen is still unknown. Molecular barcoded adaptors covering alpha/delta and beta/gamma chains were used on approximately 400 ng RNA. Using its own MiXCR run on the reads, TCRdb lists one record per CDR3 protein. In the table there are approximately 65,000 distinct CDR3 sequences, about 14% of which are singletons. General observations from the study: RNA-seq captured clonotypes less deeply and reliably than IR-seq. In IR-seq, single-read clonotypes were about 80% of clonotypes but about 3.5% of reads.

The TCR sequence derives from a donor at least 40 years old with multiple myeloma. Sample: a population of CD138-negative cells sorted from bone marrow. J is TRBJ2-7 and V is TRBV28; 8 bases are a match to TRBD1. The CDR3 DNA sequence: TGTGCCAGCAGACCGGACAGGGAGGTATACGAGCAGTACTTC. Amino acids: CASRPDREVYEQYF. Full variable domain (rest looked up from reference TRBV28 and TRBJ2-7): DVKVTQSSRYLVKRTGEKVFLECVQDMDHENMFWYRQDPGLGLRLIYFSYDVKMKEKGDIPEGYSVSREKKERFSLILESASTNQTSMYLCASRPDREVYEQYFGPGTRLTVT.